This T cell receptor beta chain was recovered during a study of cytotoxic CD8 clonotypes in ibrutinib-treated CLL. Study summary: The average sample held roughly 250,000 productive templates and more than 80,000 productive rearrangements.

The V gene end was trimmed by 6 bases and the J gene end by 2 bases; junction bases not matched to a gene: 7. The germline CDR1 and CDR2 sequences are SGHTA and FQGNSA. CDR3 length equals 15 residues. Profiled with immunoSEQ multiplex PCR; TCRdb holds only in-frame clones, not every one. The sample consists of roughly 150,000 clones, more than 65% of them appearing once. As to this clone: The antigen is undetermined.

Study-level findings and limits: Clonality at baseline surpassed age-matched healthy donors and tracked circulating CD8+ T-cell counts. Sustained-remission and progressing patients' sampling times differed. Among the clonotypes, public ones were uncommon and contracted or held stable on treatment.

The sample consisted of PBMCs, taken after 12 months of ibrutinib treatment. The V call is TRBV7-2, the J call TRBJ2-7; 10 nucleotides line up with TRBD2. The sequence was collected from a human donor with chronic lymphocytic leukemia. The CDR3 nucleotides are TGTGCCAGCAGTCAAACTAGCGGGGAGACCTACGAGCAGTACTTC. Translation gives CASSQTSGETYEQYF.